This T cell receptor beta chain was retrieved from a study of blood T cells in healthy people across ages. J gave up 7 bases and V 4 bases, and 12 bases lay outside the gene matches. The germline gives CDR1 PRHDT, CDR2 FYEKMQ (reference sequence). CDR3 size: 15 residues. General observations from the study: A roughly linear age-dependent decrease characterized TCR beta diversity per million T cells. The study lacked donor CMV status, which possibly confounded expanded clonotype changes. Without sorted subsets, naive and antigen-experienced compartments could not be conclusively compared.

With regard to this clonotype: What it binds is unknown.

Ranging in age from roughly 6 to 90, the donors were healthy Caucasian individuals from Russia. Together with a sample-barcoded 5' primer, a J-beta primer mix was included in a second PCR lasting about 7 to 11 cycles. TCRdb ran MiXCR on the 5' RACE reads and lists one entry per CDR3 protein. The table lists over 700,000 distinct CDR3 sequences, around 25% of them singletons. The same sample was also used in a study of T cells of mothers and their children.

The chain links TRBV13 to TRBJ1-1, with TRBD1 matching over 7 bases. The sample comprised blood. This clonotype was obtained from a boy aged 5-17 years in good health. The CDR3 loop reads CASSYLPTGTNEAFF. The CDR3 DNA reads as TGTGCCAGCAGCTATCTCCCGACAGGGACTAATGAAGCTTTCTTT.